This T cell receptor beta chain is drawn from a study of response to subunit inactivated influenza vaccine. This CDR3 has 16 amino acids. CDR1 and CDR2 (germline): SGHAT, FQNNGV. Trimming removed 0 bases from V and 2 bases from J, with 13 bases in between. One entry per CDR3 protein results from TCRdb running MiXCR on the RT-PCR reads. Found here are roughly 500,000 distinct CDR3 sequences, 25% of them singletons; the top ten hold under 2.5%. This clonotype was found a few times. This TCR derives from a man aged 50 to 60 who received an inactivated influenza vaccine. This specimen was CD4+ T cells sorted from PBMCs, taken about 5 days after vaccination. This chain joins TRBV11-2 and TRBJ2-5; D may be TRBD1 (5 bases). CDR3 region: CASSLESGQGQETQYF. As DNA, the CDR3 is TGTGCCAGCAGCTTAGAATCCGGACAAGGTCAAGAGACCCAGTACTTC.